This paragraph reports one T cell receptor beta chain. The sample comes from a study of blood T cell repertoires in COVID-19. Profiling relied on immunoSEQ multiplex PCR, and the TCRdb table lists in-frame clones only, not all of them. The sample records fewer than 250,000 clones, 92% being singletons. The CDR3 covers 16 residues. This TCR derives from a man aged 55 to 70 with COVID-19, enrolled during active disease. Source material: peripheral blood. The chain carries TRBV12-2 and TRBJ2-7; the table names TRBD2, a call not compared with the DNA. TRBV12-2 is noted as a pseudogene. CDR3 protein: CASRANVWGDRYEQYF. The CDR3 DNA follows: TGTGCAAGTCGCGCAAACGTGTGGGGGGACCGATACGAGCAGTACTTC.